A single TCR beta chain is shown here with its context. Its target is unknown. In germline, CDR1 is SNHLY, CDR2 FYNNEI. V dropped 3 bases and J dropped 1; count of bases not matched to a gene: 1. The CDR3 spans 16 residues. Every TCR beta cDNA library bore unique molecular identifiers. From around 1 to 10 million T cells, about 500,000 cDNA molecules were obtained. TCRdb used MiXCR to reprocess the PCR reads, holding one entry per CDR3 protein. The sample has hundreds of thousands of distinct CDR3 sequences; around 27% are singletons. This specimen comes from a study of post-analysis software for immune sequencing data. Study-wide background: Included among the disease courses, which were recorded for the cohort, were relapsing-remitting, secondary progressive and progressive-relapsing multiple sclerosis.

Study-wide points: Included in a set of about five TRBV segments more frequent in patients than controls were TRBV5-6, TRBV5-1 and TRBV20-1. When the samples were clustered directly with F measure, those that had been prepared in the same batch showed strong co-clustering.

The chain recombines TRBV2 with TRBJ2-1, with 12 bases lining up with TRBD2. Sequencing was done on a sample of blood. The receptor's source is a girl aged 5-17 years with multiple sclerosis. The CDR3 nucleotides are TGTGCCAGCAGTGAGGGACTAGCGGGTTCCTACAATGAGCAGTTCTTC. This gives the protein CASSEGLAGSYNEQFF. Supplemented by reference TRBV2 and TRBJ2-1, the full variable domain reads EPEVTQTPSHQVTQMGQEVILRCVPISNHLYFYWYRQILGQKVEFLVSFYNNEISEKSEIFDDQFSVERPDGSNFTLKIRSTKLEDSAMYFCASSEGLAGSYNEQFFGPGTRLTVL.